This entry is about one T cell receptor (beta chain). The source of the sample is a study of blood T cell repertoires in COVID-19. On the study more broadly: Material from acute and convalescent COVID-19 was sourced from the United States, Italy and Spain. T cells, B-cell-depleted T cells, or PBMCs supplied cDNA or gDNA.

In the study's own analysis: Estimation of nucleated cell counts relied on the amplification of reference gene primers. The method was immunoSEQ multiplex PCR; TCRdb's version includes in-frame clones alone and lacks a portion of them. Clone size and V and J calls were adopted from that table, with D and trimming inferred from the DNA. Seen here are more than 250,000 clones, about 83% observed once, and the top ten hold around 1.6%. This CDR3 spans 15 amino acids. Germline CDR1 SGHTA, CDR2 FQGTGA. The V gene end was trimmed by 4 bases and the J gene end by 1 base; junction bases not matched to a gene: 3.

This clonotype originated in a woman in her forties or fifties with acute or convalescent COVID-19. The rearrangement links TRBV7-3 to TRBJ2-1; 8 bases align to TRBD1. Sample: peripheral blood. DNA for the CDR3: TGTGCCAGCAGCTCCTACAGGGGGTCCTACAATGAGCAGTTCTTC. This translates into CASSSYRGSYNEQFF.